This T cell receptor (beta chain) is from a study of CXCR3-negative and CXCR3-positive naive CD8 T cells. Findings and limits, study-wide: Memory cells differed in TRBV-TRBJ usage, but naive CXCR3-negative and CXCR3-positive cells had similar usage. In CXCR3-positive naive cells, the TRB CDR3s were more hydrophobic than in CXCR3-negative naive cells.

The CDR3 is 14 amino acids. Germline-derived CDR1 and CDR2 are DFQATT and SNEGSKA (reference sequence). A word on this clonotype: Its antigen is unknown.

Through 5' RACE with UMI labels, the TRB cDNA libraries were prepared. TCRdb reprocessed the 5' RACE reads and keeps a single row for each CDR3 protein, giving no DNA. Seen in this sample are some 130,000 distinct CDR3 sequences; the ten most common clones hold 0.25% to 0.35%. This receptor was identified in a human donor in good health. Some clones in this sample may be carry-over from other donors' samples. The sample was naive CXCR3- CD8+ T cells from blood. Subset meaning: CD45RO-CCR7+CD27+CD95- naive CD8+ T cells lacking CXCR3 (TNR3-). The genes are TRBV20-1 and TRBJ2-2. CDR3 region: CSANGPTNTGELFF.